A selection of T cell receptor beta chains follows, all from one sample in a study of blood T cell repertoires in COVID-19. Only in-frame clones appear in the TCRdb table, and some are missing; sequencing was by immunoSEQ multiplex PCR. The sample consists of more than 45,000 clones, 84% of them appearing once. Sequenced: peripheral blood. The receptor source for this set is a man older than 75 with COVID-19, enrolled during active disease. The CDR3 runs from the conserved cysteine through the conserved F or W. Fields, in order: V gene, J gene, CDR3 protein.

>TRBV28|TRBJ1-5
CASSFLRDSPNQPQHF
>TRBV6-5|TRBJ1-2
CASSYNGQEGGYTF
>TRBV5-1|TRBJ2-7
CASSLGLAGGPGSEQYF
>TRBV7-7|TRBJ2-3
CASSLGTSSAGTDTQYF
>TRBV7-9|TRBJ2-1
CASSSGTRSSYNEQFF
>TRBV3-1/TRBV3-2|TRBJ1-5
CASSGRQGGQPQHF
>TRBV3-1/TRBV3-2|TRBJ1-2
CASSQVLRGQDYGYTF
>TRBV7-7|TRBJ2-5
CASKPGLAGQTQYF
>TRBV28|TRBJ2-1
CASSPASGRPGPYNEQFF
>TRBV10-3|TRBJ2-1
CAISVAPDEQFF